This T cell receptor (beta chain) was profiled in a study of graft-versus-host responses after intestinal transplantation. Study information: Tacrolimus and steroids were given for 2 to 4 years to all recipients after anti-thymocyte globulin induction. The study, taken as a whole, reports: Investigators detected GvH clones in recipient marrow, with some emerging earlier in ileum or blood. Circulating GvH clones peaking coincided with falling HvG clones soon after transplant.

This clone was seen just once. Antigen unknown. Germline V CDR1 and CDR2: LGHNA, YSLEER. V was cut by 1 base and J by 2 bases, with 9 bases left in between. The CDR3 is made up of 15 amino acids. TCRdb's table, derived via immunoSEQ multiplex PCR, lists solely in-frame clones and lacks some. The table shows about 93,000 clones, with 80% to 95% occurring only once. This TCR came from a human donor who received an intestinal transplant. This chain uses TRBV4-3 with TRBJ2-1; a possible D gene is TRBD1 (5 bases). The source material was unstimulated CD8+ T cells sorted from spleen or lymph node cells, sampled before intestinal transplant. CDR3 nucleotides: TGCGCCAGCAGCCAAGTGGTAGGGGCCTACAATGAGCAGTTCTTC. Protein: CASSQVVGAYNEQFF.